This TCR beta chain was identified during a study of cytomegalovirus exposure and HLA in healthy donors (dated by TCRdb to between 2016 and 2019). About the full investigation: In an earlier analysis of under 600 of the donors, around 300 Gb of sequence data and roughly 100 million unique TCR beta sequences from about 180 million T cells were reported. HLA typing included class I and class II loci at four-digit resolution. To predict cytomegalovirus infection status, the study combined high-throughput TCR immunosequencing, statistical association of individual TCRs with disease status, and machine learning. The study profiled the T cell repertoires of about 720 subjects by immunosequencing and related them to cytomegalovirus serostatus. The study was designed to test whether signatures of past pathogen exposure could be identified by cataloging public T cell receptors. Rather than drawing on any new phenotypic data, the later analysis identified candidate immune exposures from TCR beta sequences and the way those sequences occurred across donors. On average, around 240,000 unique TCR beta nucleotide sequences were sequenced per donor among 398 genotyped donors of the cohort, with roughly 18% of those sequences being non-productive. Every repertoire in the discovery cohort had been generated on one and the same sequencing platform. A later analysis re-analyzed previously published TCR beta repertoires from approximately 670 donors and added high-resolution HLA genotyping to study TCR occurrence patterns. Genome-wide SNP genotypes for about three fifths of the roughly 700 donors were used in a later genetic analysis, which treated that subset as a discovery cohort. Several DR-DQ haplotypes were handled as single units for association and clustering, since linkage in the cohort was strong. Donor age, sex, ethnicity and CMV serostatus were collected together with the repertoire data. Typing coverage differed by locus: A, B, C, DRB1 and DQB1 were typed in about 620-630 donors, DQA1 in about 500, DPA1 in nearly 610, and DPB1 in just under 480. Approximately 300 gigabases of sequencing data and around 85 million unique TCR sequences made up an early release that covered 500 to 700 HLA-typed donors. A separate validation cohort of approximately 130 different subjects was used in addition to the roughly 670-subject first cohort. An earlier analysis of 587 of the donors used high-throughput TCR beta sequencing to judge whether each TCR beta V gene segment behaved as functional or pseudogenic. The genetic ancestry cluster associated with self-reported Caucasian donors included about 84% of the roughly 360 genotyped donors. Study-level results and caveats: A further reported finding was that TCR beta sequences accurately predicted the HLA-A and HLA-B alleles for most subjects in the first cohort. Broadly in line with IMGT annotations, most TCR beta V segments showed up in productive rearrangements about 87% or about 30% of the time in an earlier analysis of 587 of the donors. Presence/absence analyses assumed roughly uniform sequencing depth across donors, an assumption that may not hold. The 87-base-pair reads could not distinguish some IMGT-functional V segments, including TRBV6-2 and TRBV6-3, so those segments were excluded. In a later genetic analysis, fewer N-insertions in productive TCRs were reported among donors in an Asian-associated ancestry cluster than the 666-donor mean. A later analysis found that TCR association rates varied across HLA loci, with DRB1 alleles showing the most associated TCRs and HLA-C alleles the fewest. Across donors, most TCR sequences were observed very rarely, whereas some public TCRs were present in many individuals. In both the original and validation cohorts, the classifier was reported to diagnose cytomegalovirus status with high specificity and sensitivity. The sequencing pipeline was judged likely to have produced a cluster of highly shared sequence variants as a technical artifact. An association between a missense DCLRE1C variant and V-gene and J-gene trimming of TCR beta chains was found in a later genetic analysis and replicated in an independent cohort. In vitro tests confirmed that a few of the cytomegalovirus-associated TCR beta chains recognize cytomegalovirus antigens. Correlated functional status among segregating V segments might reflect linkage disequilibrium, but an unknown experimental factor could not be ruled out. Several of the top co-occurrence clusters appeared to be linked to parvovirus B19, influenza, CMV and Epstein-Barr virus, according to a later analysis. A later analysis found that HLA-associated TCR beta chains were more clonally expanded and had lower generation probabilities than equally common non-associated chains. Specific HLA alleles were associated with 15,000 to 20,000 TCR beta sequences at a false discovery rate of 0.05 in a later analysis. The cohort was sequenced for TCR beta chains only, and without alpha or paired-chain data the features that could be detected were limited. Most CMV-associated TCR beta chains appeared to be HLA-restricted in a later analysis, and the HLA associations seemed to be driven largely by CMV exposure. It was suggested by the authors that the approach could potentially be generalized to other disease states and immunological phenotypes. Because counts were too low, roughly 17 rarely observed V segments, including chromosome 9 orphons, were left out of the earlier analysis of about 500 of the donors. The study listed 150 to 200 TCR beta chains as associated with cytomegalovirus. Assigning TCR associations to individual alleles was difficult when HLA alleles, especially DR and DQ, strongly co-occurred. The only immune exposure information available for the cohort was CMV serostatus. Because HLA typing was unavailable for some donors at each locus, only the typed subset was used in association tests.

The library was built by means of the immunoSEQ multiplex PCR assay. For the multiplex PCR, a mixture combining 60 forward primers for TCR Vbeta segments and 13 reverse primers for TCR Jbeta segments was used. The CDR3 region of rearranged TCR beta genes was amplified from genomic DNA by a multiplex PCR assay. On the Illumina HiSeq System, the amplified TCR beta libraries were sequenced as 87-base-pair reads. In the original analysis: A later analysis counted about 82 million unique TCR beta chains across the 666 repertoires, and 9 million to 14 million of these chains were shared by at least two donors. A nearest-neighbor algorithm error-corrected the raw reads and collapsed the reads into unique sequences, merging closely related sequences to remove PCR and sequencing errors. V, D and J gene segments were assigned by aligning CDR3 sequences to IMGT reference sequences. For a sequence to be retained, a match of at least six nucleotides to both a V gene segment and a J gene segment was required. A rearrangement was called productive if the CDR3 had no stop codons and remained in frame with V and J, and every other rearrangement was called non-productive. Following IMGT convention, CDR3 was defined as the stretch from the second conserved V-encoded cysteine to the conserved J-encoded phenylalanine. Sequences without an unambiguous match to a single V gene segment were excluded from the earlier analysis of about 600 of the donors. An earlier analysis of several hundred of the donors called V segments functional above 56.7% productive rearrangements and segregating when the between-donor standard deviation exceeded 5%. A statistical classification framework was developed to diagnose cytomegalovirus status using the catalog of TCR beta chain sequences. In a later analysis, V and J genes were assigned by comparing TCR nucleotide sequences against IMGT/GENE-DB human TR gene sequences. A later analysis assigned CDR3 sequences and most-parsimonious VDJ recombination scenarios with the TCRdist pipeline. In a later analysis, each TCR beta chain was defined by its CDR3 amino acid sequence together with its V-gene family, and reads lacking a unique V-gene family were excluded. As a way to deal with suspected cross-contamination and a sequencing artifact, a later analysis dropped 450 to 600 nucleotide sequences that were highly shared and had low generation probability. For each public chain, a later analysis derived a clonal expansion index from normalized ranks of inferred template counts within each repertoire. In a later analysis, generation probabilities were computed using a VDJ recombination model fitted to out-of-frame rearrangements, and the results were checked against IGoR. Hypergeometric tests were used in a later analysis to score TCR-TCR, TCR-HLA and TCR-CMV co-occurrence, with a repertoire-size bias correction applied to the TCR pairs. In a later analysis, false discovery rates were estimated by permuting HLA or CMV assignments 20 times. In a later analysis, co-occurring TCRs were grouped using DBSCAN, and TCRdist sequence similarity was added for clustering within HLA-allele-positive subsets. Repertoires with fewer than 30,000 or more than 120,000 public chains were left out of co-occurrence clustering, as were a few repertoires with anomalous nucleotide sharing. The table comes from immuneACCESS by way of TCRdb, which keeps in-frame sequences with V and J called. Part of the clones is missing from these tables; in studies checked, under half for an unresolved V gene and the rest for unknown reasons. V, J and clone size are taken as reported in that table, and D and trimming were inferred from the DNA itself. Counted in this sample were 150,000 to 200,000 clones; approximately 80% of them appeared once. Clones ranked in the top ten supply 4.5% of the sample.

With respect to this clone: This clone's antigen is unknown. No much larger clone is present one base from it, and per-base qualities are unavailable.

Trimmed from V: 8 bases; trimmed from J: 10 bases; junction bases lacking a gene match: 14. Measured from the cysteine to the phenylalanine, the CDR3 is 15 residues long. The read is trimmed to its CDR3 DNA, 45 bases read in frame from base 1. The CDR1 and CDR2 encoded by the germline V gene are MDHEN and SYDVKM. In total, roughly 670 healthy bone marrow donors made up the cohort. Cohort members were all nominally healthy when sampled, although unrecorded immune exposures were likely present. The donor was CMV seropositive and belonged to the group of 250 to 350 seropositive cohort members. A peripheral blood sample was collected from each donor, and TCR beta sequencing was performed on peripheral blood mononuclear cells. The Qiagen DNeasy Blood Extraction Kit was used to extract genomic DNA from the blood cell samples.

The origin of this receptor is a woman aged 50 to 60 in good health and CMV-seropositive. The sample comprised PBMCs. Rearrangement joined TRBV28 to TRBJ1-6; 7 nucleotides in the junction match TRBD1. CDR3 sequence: CASGAPGQLFSPLHF. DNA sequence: TGTGCCAGCGGTGCCCCGGGACAGCTTTTCTCACCCCTCCACTTT.